These 2 T cell receptor beta chains were all obtained from the same sample, sequenced in a study of human T cells and chemical hapten exposure. The time point: patch test 1, 2 weeks after DPC sensitization. Indicated treatment: therapeutic diphenylcyclopropenone sensitization with weekly scalp DPC. TCRdb fed the RACE reads into MiXCR, producing one record per CDR3 protein. The sample records about 120,000 distinct CDR3 sequences, around 15% being singletons. Sample: whole blood, taken in connection with sensitization to the hapten diphenylcyclopropenone (DPC). These receptors originate from a young man with alopecia areata. Some clones in this sample may be carry-over from other donors' samples.

The chain combines TRBV20-1 with TRBJ1-3, with 8 bases aligning to TRBD1. Germline V gene sequence: CDR1 DFQATT, CDR2 SNEGSKA (reference sequence). With 3 bases clipped from V and 0 bases from J, the junction kept 4 bases outside the gene matches. The CDR3 runs 15 residues. CDR3 amino acids: CSARTDRDSGNTIYF. The DNA of the CDR3 is TGCAGTGCTAGGACGGACAGGGACTCTGGAAACACCATATATTTT.

This clonotype was observed a handful of times. The chain carries TRBV6-2 or TRBV6-3 and TRBJ1-1, with D unclear. Trimming cost V 0 bases and J 3 bases, with 8 bases left between them. CDR1 MNHEY and CDR2 SVGEGT come from the germline V gene. The CDR3 has 14 amino acids. CDR3 in DNA: TGTGCCAGCAGTTACTCAGGGTCCGACACTGAAGCTTTCTTT. As protein: CASSYSGSDTEAFF.